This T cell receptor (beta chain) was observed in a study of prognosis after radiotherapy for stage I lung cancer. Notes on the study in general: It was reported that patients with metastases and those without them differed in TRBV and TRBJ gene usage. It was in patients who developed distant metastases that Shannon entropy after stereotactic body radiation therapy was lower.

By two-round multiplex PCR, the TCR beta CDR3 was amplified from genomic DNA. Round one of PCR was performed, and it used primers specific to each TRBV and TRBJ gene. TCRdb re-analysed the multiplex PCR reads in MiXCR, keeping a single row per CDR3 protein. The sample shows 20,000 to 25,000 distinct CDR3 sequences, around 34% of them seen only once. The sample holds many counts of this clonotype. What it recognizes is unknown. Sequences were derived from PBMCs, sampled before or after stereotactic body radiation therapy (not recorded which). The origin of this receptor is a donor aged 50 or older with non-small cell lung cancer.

The CDR3 DNA follows: TGTGCCAGCACCCGGGACGGGGACAATGAGCAGTTCTTC. This gives the protein CASTRDGDNEQFF. The rearrangement joins TRBV6-1 to TRBJ2-1; the D call may be TRBD1 or TRBD2 (5 bases each). Trimming cost V 7 bases and J 5 bases, with 12 bases left between them. CDR1 is MNHNS and CDR2 is SASEGT in the germline V gene. This CDR3 region has 13 residues.